Shown below are 14 T cell receptor beta chains from a single sample sequenced in a study of regulatory T cells in long-lasting Graves disease. Construction of TCR beta libraries relied on iRepertoire HTBI primers and on Arm-PCR targeting CDR3 regions. MiXCR was run by TCRdb on the multiplex PCR reads, yielding one entry per CDR3 protein. The table records approximately 400,000 distinct CDR3 sequences, roughly 20% of them present only once. As to time point: persistent/refractory GD, antithyroid drugs over 5 years with positive TRAb. After RNA was extracted from PBMCs, the TCR library was made from it. The material sequenced was peripheral blood mononuclear cells (PBMCs), taken when the disease was refractory, from a patient treated with antithyroid drugs. The receptors come from a woman aged 40-49 years with Graves disease.

V is TRBV15 and J is TRBJ2-1; TRBD2 might be the D (6 bases). The CDR3 is 15 amino acids. V was trimmed by 1 base and J by 8 bases, leaving 15 bases between them. Germline CDR1 reads LNHNV; CDR2 reads YYDKDF (reference sequence). As DNA, the CDR3 is TGTGCCACCAGCAGAGCCACTAGCACGACTCATGAGCAGTTCTTC. Translation gives CATSRATSTTHEQFF. Full variable domain (missing parts from reference TRBV15 and TRBJ2-1): DAMVIQNPRYQVTQFGKPVTLSCSQTLNHNVMYWYQQKSSQAPKLLFHYYDKDFNNEADTPDNFQSRRPNTSFCFLDIRSPGLGDTAMYLCATSRATSTTHEQFFGPGTRLTVL.

This clonotype was detected only a few times. The rearrangement joins TRBV19 to TRBJ1-5; D call uncertain. The V and J ends lost 7 bases and 2 bases respectively, with 6 bases between them. CDR3 length: 12 residues. CDR1 and CDR2 from the germline V gene are LNHDA and SQIVND (reference sequence). The CDR3 sequence is CASNQGNQPQHF. In DNA form, the CDR3 reads TGTGCCAGTAATCAGGGCAATCAGCCCCAGCATTTT.

This clonotype occurred many times. V and J are TRBV6-4 and TRBJ2-7; D may match TRBD1 or TRBD2 (5 bases each). This CDR3 has 21 amino acids. Germline V gene lookup returns CDR1 MRHNA and CDR2 SNTAGT. The V end lost 8 bases, the J end lost 2 bases, and 37 bases lay between the germline ends. CDR3 sequence (DNA): TGTGCCAGCGCCCCCTTCGGGGACCTGTATTCAGTTGACTCCATTCCCTACGAGCAGTACTTC. Translation gives CASAPFGDLYSVDSIPYEQYF.

This clonotype was counted ten times or more. J is TRBJ2-7 and V is TRBV20-1; 8 bases are shared with TRBD2. Germline CDR1 reads DFQATT; CDR2 reads SNEGSKA (reference sequence). The CDR3 runs to 11 residues. The ends lost 5 bases at V and 10 bases at J; junction bases unmatched: 7. In nucleotides, the CDR3 is TGCAGTGCTCCGGGACTAGACGGACAGTACTTC. Its protein is CSAPGLDGQYF.

The rearrangement uses TRBV25-1 and TRBJ2-3, with D perhaps assigned TRBD1 or TRBD2 (5 bases each). Germline V gene sequence: CDR1 MGHDK, CDR2 SYGVNS. V lost 1 base and J 4 bases, leaving 21 bases between the germline ends. The CDR3 is 18 residues long. CDR3 loop: CASSEWETGTPGADTQYF. The CDR3 DNA sequence: TGTGCCAGCAGTGAATGGGAAACCGGGACCCCCGGTGCAGATACGCAGTATTTT.

The chain recombines TRBV7-3 with TRBJ2-2; no clear D. The CDR3 sequence is 16 residues long. Germline-derived CDR1 and CDR2 are SGHTA and FQGTGA. V was clipped by 2 bases and J by 0 bases, with 10 bases between them. The CDR3 protein is CASSLFPGANTGELFF. Here the CDR3 DNA reads TGTGCCAGCAGCTTATTCCCGGGCGCGAACACCGGGGAGCTGTTTTTT.

The rearrangement uses TRBV5-4 and TRBJ1-5; no clear D gene. The V end was cut by 3 bases, the J end by 9 bases, with 13 bases between. The CDR3 totals 13 residues. Looked up from germline, CDR1 is SGHNT and CDR2 is YYREEE (reference sequence). As DNA, the CDR3 is TGTGCCAGCAGCTCTAATCAGCGAGGGCCCCAGCATTTT. Protein: CASSSNQRGPQHF.

This clonotype showed up many times. The J gene is TRBJ1-1, the V gene TRBV6-1, with D possibly being TRBD1 (6 bases). Trimming left V 5 bases short and J 4 bases short, with 20 bases between. The CDR3 is made up of 16 amino acids. Per the germline V gene, CDR1 is MNHNS and CDR2 is SASEGT. CDR3 protein: CASSHNPTGSGTEAFF. The DNA of the CDR3 is TGTGCCAGCAGTCACAACCCAACAGGGTCCGGCACTGAAGCTTTCTTT.

This clonotype was seen ten or more times. This sequence joins TRBV2 and TRBJ2-7; TRBD2 agrees at 13 bases. Germline V gene sequence: CDR1 SNHLY, CDR2 FYNNEI. The CDR3 consists of 14 residues. J gave up 8 bases and V 6 bases, and 7 bases lay outside the gene matches. CDR3 amino acids: CASRARLAGGKQYF. The CDR3 DNA follows: TGTGCCAGCAGGGCAAGACTAGCGGGAGGAAAGCAGTACTTC.

This clonotype was observed many times. The CDR3 coding sequence is TGTGCCAGCAGCTCACCCGACAGTTACGAGCAGTACTTC. Its translation: CASSSPDSYEQYF. The chain is built from TRBV6-1 and TRBJ2-7, with a possible D match to TRBD1 (5 bases). The ends were cut back, 6 bases at V and 4 bases at J, with 13 bases in the middle. The CDR3 totals 13 residues. The germline CDR1 and CDR2 sequences are MNHNS and SASEGT.

This clonotype was found many times. The rearrangement uses TRBV12-3 or TRBV12-4 and TRBJ1-4, with 9 positions matching TRBD1. This CDR3 comprises 14 residues. V gave up 6 bases and J gave up 6 bases; unmatched junction bases: 5. The CDR3 region is CASSLRTGDEKLFF. As DNA, the CDR3 is TGTGCCAGCAGCCTACGGACAGGGGATGAAAAACTGTTTTTT.

This clonotype was counted only a few times. With a much larger clone just one base away, this may be a read error. This rearrangement joins TRBV27 to TRBJ1-1; no clear D gene. Germline CDR1 and CDR2: MNHEY and SMNVEV (reference sequence). This CDR3 is built from 14 residues. The CDR3 sequence is CASSLFFTNTGAFF. The CDR3 coding sequence is TGTGCCAGCAGTTTGTTCTTCACTAACACTGGAGCTTTCTTT.

Many counts were recorded for this clonotype. V is TRBV7-9 and J is TRBJ1-1, with D uncertain. CDR3 length: 14 amino acids. Per germline, CDR1 SEHNR and CDR2 FQNEAQ (reference sequence). The V end lost 7 bases, the J end lost 1 base, and 13 bases lay between the germline ends. The CDR3 nucleotides read TGTGCCAGCAAGCCGCAAGGAGCGAACACTGAAGCTTTCTTT. It codes for CASKPQGANTEAFF. The full variable domain, rest sourced from reference TRBV7-9 and TRBJ1-1, is DTGVSQNPRHKITKRGQNVTFRCDPISEHNRLYWYRQTLGQGPEFLTYFQNEAQLEKSRLLSDRFSAERPKGSFSTLEIQRTEQGDSAMYLCASKPQGANTEAFFGQGTRLTVV.

Ten or more counts support this clonotype. This chain links TRBV10-3 with TRBJ1-1; the match to TRBD1 covers 10 bases. The ends lost 9 bases at V and 4 bases at J; junction bases unmatched: 5. CDR1 and CDR2 from the germline V gene are ENHRY and SYGVKD. This CDR3 is 13 amino acids long. Written as DNA, the CDR3 is TGTGCCATAATCCGGGACAGGGGCACTGAAGCTTTCTTT. This sequence encodes CAIIRDRGTEAFF.